Listed here is a single TCR beta chain. Its antigen remains unidentified. V gave up 0 bases and J gave up 11 bases, with 19 bases separating them. Germline CDR1 SGHRS, CDR2 YFSETQ. The CDR3 loop spans 15 amino acids. TCRdb processed the 5' RACE reads anew with MiXCR; each CDR3 protein has one entry. The sample has hundreds of thousands of distinct CDR3 sequences; over 15% are singletons. This sample is drawn from a study of identical twins. General study findings and limits: Modelling approaches yielded underestimates of out-of-frame TCR alpha sharing between monozygotic twins.

Separately, the same data were catalogued under a study of T cells expressing NK-cell markers. As reported in that work: The study found dominant NKG2C+ clonotypes at about 1.0-8% of CD8+ T cells in five or six donors.

The source is a woman aged 18-29 years in good health. The chain has TRBV5-1 and TRBJ2-3; no firm D call. The specimen was PBMCs. The CDR3 region has the DNA TGCGCCAGCAGCTTGGGGGCCTTTTCAGATACTGAGCAGTATTTT. This codes for CASSLGAFSDTEQYF.